This T cell receptor beta chain was captured in a study of early T cells in non-severe SARS-CoV-2 infection. Background on the study: Sequencing of unsorted whole blood was done on bulk RNA, leaving chains unpaired. Study outcomes and limitations: Reliance on VDJdb matching favored anti-spike CD8 responses; private and CD4 specificities were missed.

As part of library construction, unique molecular identifiers were attached to individual cDNA molecules. A single record per CDR3 protein comes from TCRdb applying MiXCR to the 5' RACE reads. The profile covers about 60,000 distinct CDR3 sequences, with just over 20% appearing a single time and 16% taken by the ten largest. As to this clonotype: The antigen remains undetermined.

Germline CDR1 is SNHLY and CDR2 is FYNNEI. The germline V and J ends were trimmed by 5 bases and 2 bases, with 10 bases remaining between them. This CDR3 contains 15 residues. V and J are TRBV2 and TRBJ2-6, with D perhaps matching TRBD1 (7 bases). The input for sequencing was whole blood, taken at baseline. The origin of this receptor is an adult who was a healthcare worker with PCR-confirmed SARS-CoV-2 infection or an uninfected control (not recorded which). CDR3 coding DNA: TGTGCCAGCAGTCCCAGGGGGGCTGGGGCCAACGTCCTGACTTTC. Amino acids: CASSPRGAGANVLTF.